The rows below give T cell receptor beta chains drawn from one sample of a study of blood T cell repertoires in COVID-19. The data were produced by immunoSEQ multiplex PCR, yet TCRdb's version contains in-frame clones alone and is incomplete. This sample has just under 150,000 clones, with approximately 80% found just once. Sequencing used peripheral blood. All receptors come from a human donor in a cohort sampled during active COVID-19. The CDR3 runs from the conserved cysteine through the conserved F or W. Each record gives: D gene, V gene, clone size, J gene, CDR3 protein, CDR3 DNA. A D gene is named only where the DNA matches it firmly. Some rows have no size entry. The others give once, few or many, or a class for an expanded clone.

>TRBD2|TRBV5-6|NA|TRBJ2-3
CASSPGRVFTLSTDTQYF
TGTGCCAGCAGCCCCGGGAGGGTCTTTACCCTAAGCACAGATACGCAGTATTTT
>NA|TRBV4-1|NA|TRBJ1-5
CASSQAAGAGQPQHF
TGCGCCAGCAGCCAAGCGGCAGGGGCGGGTCAGCCCCAGCATTTT
>TRBD2|TRBV5-4|NA|TRBJ2-5
CASSPSGRGQETQYF
TGTGCCAGCAGCCCGAGCGGGAGGGGTCAAGAGACCCAGTACTTC
>TRBD1|TRBV18|NA|TRBJ1-4
CASSPSTRGELFF
TGTGCCAGCTCACCCTCAACCAGGGGGGAACTGTTTTTT
>TRBD1|TRBV2|NA|TRBJ2-4
CASSRDRLPDIQYF
TGTGCCAGCAGTCGGGACAGGCTCCCGGACATTCAGTACTTC
>TRBD2|TRBV3-1/TRBV3-2|NA|TRBJ2-3
CASSQDPSGGARDTQYF
TGTGCCAGCAGCCAAGATCCCAGCGGGGGGGCCAGAGATACGCAGTATTTT
>NA|TRBV25-1|NA|TRBJ2-1
CASSDSRGGQDEQFF
TGTGCCAGCAGTGATTCGAGGGGGGGCCAGGATGAGCAGTTCTTC
>TRBD1|TRBV9|once|TRBJ2-1
CASSVSRQGGRRLFF
TGTGCCAGCAGCGTATCCCGACAGGGTGGAAGGCGGCTGTTCTTC
>NA|TRBV6-5|NA|TRBJ1-4
CASSYGAGVNEKLFF
TGTGCCAGCAGTTACGGGGCAGGGGTTAATGAAAAACTGTTTTTT
>TRBD2|TRBV25-1|NA|TRBJ2-3
CASSEFIAGGADTQYF
TGTGCCAGCAGTGAATTCATAGCGGGGGGGGCAGATACGCAGTATTTT
>NA|TRBV7-2|NA|TRBJ1-1
CASSPNAPGLAEAFF
TGTGCCAGCAGTCCCAATGCTCCAGGGTTGGCTGAAGCTTTCTTT
>TRBD1|TRBV6-1|NA|TRBJ2-7
CASSEYRGTTYEQYF
TGTGCCAGCAGTGAATACAGGGGTACCACCTACGAGCAGTACTTC
>TRBD1|TRBV19|NA|TRBJ1-4
CASSGENRGRGEKLFF
TGTGCCAGTAGTGGGGAAAACAGGGGGAGAGGTGAAAAACTGTTTTTT
>NA|TRBV2|NA|TRBJ2-5
CASSVSRETQYF
TGTGCCAGCAGTGTTTCCAGAGAGACCCAGTACTTC
>NA|TRBV9|NA|TRBJ1-2
CASSVPGGHGYTF
TGTGCCAGCAGCGTACCGGGGGGACATGGCTACACCTTC
>NA|TRBV6-6|NA|TRBJ2-1
CASRTSWEQFF
TGTGCCAGCAGGACTAGTTGGGAGCAGTTCTTC
>TRBD1|TRBV5-4|NA|TRBJ2-2
CASSPTGGDTGELFF
TGTGCCAGCAGCCCCACAGGGGGCGACACCGGGGAGCTGTTTTTT
>NA|TRBV6-1|NA|TRBJ2-7
CASSEVNRASYEQYF
TGTGCCAGCAGTGAAGTTAACAGAGCCTCCTACGAGCAGTACTTC
>NA|TRBV7-9|few|TRBJ1-3
CASILAGGNTIYF
TGTGCCAGCATCCTAGCGGGCGGAAACACCATATATTTT
>NA|TRBV3-1/TRBV3-2|NA|TRBJ2-3
CASSFVGPDTQYF
TGTGCCAGCAGCTTCGTGGGCCCAGATACGCAGTATTTT
>NA|TRBV5-1|NA|TRBJ2-1
CASSLYDEQFF
TGCGCCAGCAGCTTATATGATGAGCAGTTCTTC
>NA|TRBV5-1|NA|TRBJ2-3
CASSPFLSTDTQYF
TGCGCCAGCAGCCCCTTCCTAAGCACAGATACGCAGTATTTT
>TRBD1|TRBV5-6|NA|TRBJ2-3
CASSSTGGLKVTDTQYF
TGTGCCAGCAGCTCAACAGGGGGCCTAAAGGTAACAGATACGCAGTATTTT
>TRBD1|TRBV19|NA|TRBJ1-2
CASSPTTGGPGYTF
TGTGCCAGTAGTCCAACTACAGGGGGCCCTGGCTACACCTTC
>NA|TRBV28|NA|TRBJ1-1
CASSSGQLNTEAFF
TGTGCCAGCAGTTCCGGACAGCTGAACACTGAAGCTTTCTTT